The clone carrying this TCR beta chain came up a few times. Its antigen is not known. The data derive from a study of T-cell memory formation after mild COVID-19. For the study at large: Clusters were largely donor specific. Study-level findings and limits: Contracting clones from day 15 to 85 had balanced CD4/CD8; later expanders favoured CD4+.

TCRdb called the 5' RACE reads again in MiXCR, with one record for every CDR3 protein. This sample has hundreds of thousands of distinct CDR3 sequences, with about a fifth found just once. CDR3 length: 15 residues. V was trimmed by 7 bases and J by 4 bases, leaving 18 bases between them. The germline V gene encodes CDR1 SGHTA and CDR2 FQGNSA. The sequence derives from an adult woman who had mild COVID-19 (a few samples of this study predate the infection). Cell type and time point are not known. The rearrangement uses TRBV7-2 and TRBJ2-3, with D possibly TRBD2 on 5 matching bases. The sequenced sample was PBMCs or a T cell subset sorted from them (not recorded which). The CDR3 sequence is CASTRNGLRADTQYF. In DNA, the CDR3 is TGTGCCAGCACTCGGAATGGACTGCGGGCAGATACGCAGTATTTT.